This T cell receptor (beta chain) came from a study of beta chain features in type 1 diabetes. Study-level background: The patient and healthy donor groups were comparable for age, gender and cell yields. Findings and limits, study-wide: Shortening of TCRB CDR3s, moderate but significant, appeared in all four CD4+ subsets of Type 1 diabetes patients.

In the case of this clone: Its antigen is not identified.

CD4+ naive, central memory, regulatory and stem cell-like memory cells were sorted via CD45RO/CCR7/CD25/CD127/CD95/CD27. Expressed TCRB transcripts were sequenced, since all the RNA that had been isolated was reverse transcribed. The method was immunoSEQ multiplex PCR; TCRdb's version includes in-frame clones alone and lacks a portion of them. The sample lists roughly 250,000 clones, 20% occurring once. Input material: naive CD4+ T cells from blood. The TCR comes from a middle-aged woman with type 1 diabetes.

Here the CDR3 reads CASKRLNQPQHF. CDR3 coding DNA: TGTGCCAGCAAACGGTTAAATCAGCCCCAGCATTTT. The genes are TRBV2 and TRBJ1-5; no firm D call. V shed 7 bases and J shed 4 bases, with 8 bases lying between them. The CDR3 loop spans 12 amino acids. Germline CDR1 and CDR2: SNHLY and FYNNEI.